Listed here are 25 T cell receptor beta chains from one sample, sequenced in a study of early stage breast cancer tumors. Clones were sequenced by immunoSEQ multiplex PCR, and TCRdb holds only the in-frame ones, with some missing. The table records over 7,500 clones, roughly 60% of them present only once. The material sequenced was breast tumor tissue. The origin of the receptors is a person aged 60 to 70 with breast cancer.

This clone is medium-sized in the sample. V gene TRBV19 combines with J gene TRBJ1-6; D possibly corresponds to TRBD1 (5 bases). V was trimmed by 9 bases and J by 4 bases, leaving 16 bases between them. CDR3 length: 15 residues. Germline lookup yields CDR1 LNHDA and CDR2 SQIVND (reference sequence). The CDR3: CASSRGTGYNSPLHF. As DNA, the CDR3 is TGTGCCAGCTCGCGAGGGACGGGTTATAATTCACCCCTCCACTTT.

This clone turned up a few times. This chain links TRBV5-5 with TRBJ1-1; the D gene is possibly TRBD1 (5 bases). This CDR3 has 13 residues. V gave up 4 bases and J gave up 2 bases, with 9 bases separating them. Per germline, CDR1 SGHKS and CDR2 YYEKEE (reference sequence). CDR3 bases: TGTGCCAGCAGCCGGGACTTTAACACTGAAGCTTTCTTT. This gives the protein CASSRDFNTEAFF.

This chain connects TRBV7-2 to TRBJ2-7, with TRBD2 matching over 7 bases. Losses at the gene ends were 0 bases for V and 2 bases for J; bases not matched to a gene: 19. This CDR3 has 20 amino acids. Germline V gives CDR1 SGHTA, CDR2 FQGNSA. The CDR3 spells CASSLALGGAGRTKTYEQYF. Written as DNA, the CDR3 is TGTGCCAGCAGCTTAGCGTTGGGAGGGGCGGGGCGGACTAAAACCTACGAGCAGTACTTC.

The CDR3 sequence is CASSVRQVAGTNTDTQYF. The CDR3, as DNA: TGTGCCAGCAGTGTCAGACAGGTGGCGGGGACTAATACAGATACGCAGTATTTT. This rearrangement joins TRBV6-1 to TRBJ2-3; TRBD2 is a possible D gene (7 bases). Germline V gene data show CDR1 as MNHNS and CDR2 as SASEGT. V was pared by 4 bases and J by 3 bases, with 23 bases between. This CDR3 contains 18 residues.

This clone was detected only a few times. This chain joins TRBV6-5 and TRBJ2-5; weak D call: TRBD2 (6 bases). This CDR3 has 15 residues. The germline V gene encodes CDR1 MNHEY and CDR2 SVGAGI. Trimming pared 0 bases from V and 5 bases from J, leaving 13 bases between. The CDR3 region has the DNA TGTGCCAGCAGTTACTCGACCTTTGGGGGGGAGACCCAGTACTTC. It yields the protein CASSYSTFGGETQYF.

The V call is TRBV5-1, the J call TRBJ2-3; D gene ambiguous. The CDR3 has 14 residues. Germline CDR1 reads SGHRS; CDR2 reads YFSETQ. The V end lost 0 bases, the J end lost 1 base, and 6 bases lay between the germline ends. The CDR3 DNA reads as TGCGCCAGCAGCTTGGAGTGGGGCACAGATACGCAGTATTTT. Its protein is CASSLEWGTDTQYF.

The gene calls are TRBV6-5 and TRBJ2-2; TRBD1 aligns across 9 bases. The CDR3 runs to 14 residues. The germline CDR1 and CDR2 sequences are MNHEY and SVGAGI. V was pared by 6 bases and J by 8 bases, with 7 bases of the junction left unmatched. The CDR3 DNA reads TGTGCCAGCAGGGCCGGGACAGGGAGTGGGGAGCTGTTTTTT. This sequence encodes CASRAGTGSGELFF.

The chain uses TRBV6-4 and TRBJ1-5; D is perhaps TRBD1 (6 bases). The V gene lost 6 bases and the J gene lost 7 bases, with 13 bases spanning the gap. The CDR3 consists of 13 residues. Germline values: CDR1 MRHNA, CDR2 SNTAGT. DNA for the CDR3: TGTGCCAGCAGCGGGGATGGGGGCCAGCCCCAGCATTTT. Translating it yields CASSGDGGQPQHF.

V usage is TRBV28 and J usage is TRBJ1-3, with D unclear. Per germline, CDR1 MDHEN and CDR2 SYDVKM. CDR3 length equals 17 residues. Trimming cost V 7 bases and J 0 bases, with 19 bases left between them. The CDR3 nucleotides are TGTGCCAGCAATCAATCGGTCAGACGGTCCTCTGGAAACACCATATATTTT. Its translation: CASNQSVRRSSGNTIYF. The variable domain in full, completed from reference TRBV28 and TRBJ1-3, reads DVKVTQSSRYLVKRTGEKVFLECVQDMDHENMFWYRQDPGLGLRLIYFSYDVKMKEKGDIPEGYSVSREKKERFSLILESASTNQTSMYLCASNQSVRRSSGNTIYFGEGSWLTVV.

The V gene is TRBV5-6, the J gene TRBJ1-1; 10 positions agree with TRBD1. The CDR3 totals 15 residues. The ends lost 2 bases at V and 4 bases at J; junction bases unmatched: 5. Germline CDR1 and CDR2: SGHDT and YYEEEE. The CDR3 reads CASSFGWTGGTEAFF. The CDR3 DNA is TGTGCCAGCAGCTTCGGCTGGACAGGGGGCACTGAAGCTTTCTTT.

The chain couples TRBV19 to TRBJ1-1; D gene ambiguous. The CDR3 consists of 13 residues. The V and J ends lost 4 bases and 11 bases respectively, with 17 bases between them. Germline CDR1 reads LNHDA; CDR2 reads SQIVND (reference sequence). The CDR3 DNA reads TGTGCCAGTAGTACGGAATCCCCCTCGGGCGCTTTCTTT. Its protein product is CASSTESPSGAFF.

The chain links TRBV11-2 to TRBJ2-7; D tentatively reads TRBD1 or TRBD2 (5 bases each). With 5 bases removed from V and 3 bases from J, the gap between germline ends came to 14 bases. The CDR3 has 14 amino acids. Germline CDR1 is SGHAT and CDR2 is FQNNGV. The CDR3 here is CASSLATGDYEQYF. The CDR3 DNA follows: TGTGCCAGCAGCCTAGCTACAGGAGACTACGAGCAGTACTTC.

The CDR3, as DNA: TGTGCCAGCAGTTTGACAGGGGATGGCTACACCTTC. As protein: CASSLTGDGYTF. The chain uses TRBV27 and TRBJ1-2; 8 bases fit TRBD1. V trimming: 3 bases; J trimming: 6 bases; junction bases outside the gene matches: 0. The CDR3 totals 12 residues. CDR1 is MNHEY, CDR2 SMNVEV, per germline (reference sequence).

The chain is built from TRBV7-8 and TRBJ2-7; no clear D. This CDR3 region has 13 residues. Deletions cut 4 bases from V and 0 bases from J, with 7 bases between. Germline loops: CDR1 SGHVS, CDR2 FQNEAQ. The CDR3 reads CASSSLFSYEQYF. The DNA of the CDR3 is TGTGCCAGCAGCTCCTTATTCTCCTACGAGCAGTACTTC.

The V and J genes are TRBV4-1 and TRBJ2-1; 9 bases are a match to TRBD2. Germline V CDR1 and CDR2: MGHRA, YSYEKL. This CDR3 comprises 15 residues. The J segment lost 9 bases and the V segment lost 3 bases, leaving 9 bases of the junction unmatched. The CDR3 nucleotides read TGCGCCAGCAGCCAGAGGCGGGGGGGGCCGGTTGAGCAGTTCTTC. As protein: CASSQRRGGPVEQFF.

This clone was recorded a few times. The V and J genes are TRBV18 and TRBJ1-2; D gene ambiguous. From germline, CDR1 is KGHSH and CDR2 LQKENI. The CDR3 length is 15 residues. V was cut by 2 bases and J by 3 bases, with 13 bases left in between. The CDR3 spells CASSPGQEGYYGYTF. DNA for the CDR3: TGTGCCAGCTCACCAGGTCAGGAGGGATACTATGGCTACACCTTC.

The genes are TRBV6-1 and TRBJ2-7; TRBD1 agrees at 7 bases. The V and J ends lost 1 base and 0 bases, in that order; junction bases with no gene match: 3. The CDR3 sequence is 15 residues long. The germline CDR1 and CDR2 sequences are MNHNS and SASEGT. The CDR3 coding sequence is TGTGCCAGCAGTGAAGAGGGGGCGAGCTCCTACGAGCAGTACTTC. It specifies CASSEEGASSYEQYF.

The gene calls are TRBV7-8 and TRBJ1-5; no clear D gene. Germline CDR1 and CDR2: SGHVS and FQNEAQ. Trimming removed 1 base at V and 4 bases at J, with 5 bases between. The CDR3 has 13 residues. The CDR3 sequence is CASSLDLNQPQHF. The DNA for the CDR3 is TGTGCCAGCAGCTTAGACTTAAATCAGCCCCAGCATTTT. The full variable domain, in which reference TRBV7-8 and TRBJ1-5 provide the parts outside the CDR3, is GAGVSQSPRYKVAKRGQDVALRCDPISGHVSLFWYQQALGQGPEFLTYFQNEAQLDKSGLPSDRFFAERPEGSVSTLKIQRTQQEDSAVYLCASSLDLNQPQHFGDGTRLSIL.

The genes are TRBV19 and TRBJ1-6; maybe TRBD1 (6 bases). V gave up 4 bases and J gave up 6 bases, with 10 bases separating them. The V gene's germline CDR1 is LNHDA and CDR2 SQIVND (reference sequence). CDR3 length: 14 residues. The DNA of the CDR3 is TGTGCCAGTAGTACTGGACAGCTTAATTCACCCCTCCACTTT. This sequence encodes CASSTGQLNSPLHF.

The rearrangement uses TRBV15 and TRBJ2-5, with 10 bases matching TRBD1. CDR3 size: 18 residues. Germline CDR1 and CDR2: LNHNV and YYDKDF (reference sequence). V gave up 2 bases and J gave up 2 bases; unmatched junction bases: 11. CDR3 bases: TGTGCCACCAGCAGACCTGTGACAGGGGGCGAAATTCAAGAGACCCAGTACTTC. Translation: CATSRPVTGGEIQETQYF.

V usage is TRBV2 and J usage is TRBJ1-2; 7 bases line up with TRBD1. Germline V lookup: CDR1 SNHLY, CDR2 FYNNEI. The J segment lost 4 bases and the V segment lost 6 bases, leaving 14 bases of the junction unmatched. The CDR3 is made up of 16 amino acids. CDR3 nucleotide sequence: TGTGCCAGCAGGAATGGACAGGCCCTTTCCCGCTATGGCTACACCTTC. Protein sequence: CASRNGQALSRYGYTF.

The sample holds a few counts of this clone. This rearrangement joins TRBV27 to TRBJ2-7; D is tentatively TRBD1 or TRBD2 (6 bases each). V dropped 2 bases and J dropped 4 bases, with 12 bases sitting between them. The germline V gene encodes CDR1 MNHEY and CDR2 SMNVEV (reference sequence). The CDR3 is 14 amino acids. For the CDR3, the DNA is TGTGCCAGCAGTTTACGTCGGGGGCCTTACGAGCAGTACTTC. This codes for CASSLRRGPYEQYF.

The chain combines TRBV27 with TRBJ2-1, with TRBD2 as a possible D gene (6 bases). This CDR3 comprises 15 residues. CDR1 is MNHEY, CDR2 SMNVEV, per germline (reference sequence). V was cut by 6 bases and J by 7 bases, with 19 bases left in between. The CDR3 DNA follows: TGTGCCAGCAGGGGAGGACCGAGGATTGGGAATGAGCAGTTCTTC. It translates to CASRGGPRIGNEQFF.

The chain employs TRBV5-1 and TRBJ1-1, with D unclear. This CDR3 is built from 15 residues. V was clipped by 0 bases and J by 1 base, with 10 bases between them. CDR1 is SGHRS, CDR2 YFSETQ, per germline. The CDR3 loop reads CASSLDILGNTEAFF. The CDR3 DNA reads TGCGCCAGCAGCTTGGACATTCTAGGGAACACTGAAGCTTTCTTT.

The chain has TRBV7-9 and TRBJ1-5; D not resolved. This CDR3 region has 15 residues. The V gene's germline CDR1 is SEHNR and CDR2 FQNEAQ (reference sequence). V lost 5 bases and J 3 bases, leaving 14 bases between the germline ends. The CDR3 DNA reads as TGTGCCAGCAGCGTACGGACGGAAACCAATCAGCCCCAGCATTTT. It codes for CASSVRTETNQPQHF.